Listed here are 15 T cell receptor beta chains from one sample, sequenced in a study of cytomegalovirus exposure and HLA in healthy donors. Use of 60 Vbeta and 13 Jbeta primers characterized the PCR. Here immunoSEQ multiplex PCR was the method, and the copy in TCRdb shows in-frame clones only, minus some. The sample has about 190,000 clones, approximately 86% seen once. The specimen sequenced was PBMCs. The receptors shown here come from a boy aged 2 to 10 in good health and CMV-seronegative.

The V gene is TRBV28, the J gene TRBJ2-7, with D maybe TRBD1 (6 bases). Germline V lookup: CDR1 MDHEN, CDR2 SYDVKM. The CDR3 length is 17 residues. V was trimmed by 1 base and J by 3 bases, leaving 19 bases between them. CDR3: CASSLSPGAGEGYEQYF. The CDR3 DNA reads as TGTGCCAGCAGTTTATCTCCTGGGGCAGGGGAAGGCTACGAGCAGTACTTC. Together with reference TRBV28 and TRBJ2-7, the CDR3 gives the full variable domain: DVKVTQSSRYLVKRTGEKVFLECVQDMDHENMFWYRQDPGLGLRLIYFSYDVKMKEKGDIPEGYSVSREKKERFSLILESASTNQTSMYLCASSLSPGAGEGYEQYFGPGTRLTVT.

The chain carries TRBV30 and TRBJ1-1; D is undetermined. The CDR3 length is 13 residues. Germline lookup yields CDR1 GTSNPN and CDR2 SVGIG (reference sequence). Trimming left V 0 bases short and J 5 bases short, with 10 bases between. The CDR3 region is CAWSVRLETEAFF. The CDR3 DNA follows: TGTGCCTGGAGTGTGCGGCTCGAGACTGAAGCTTTCTTT.

The chain has TRBV9 and TRBJ2-7; 11 bases match TRBD2. There are 15 residues in the CDR3. V dropped 4 bases and J dropped 2; count of bases not matched to a gene: 5. CDR1 is SGDLS, CDR2 YYNGEE, per germline. As DNA, the CDR3 is TGTGCCAGCAGCAAACTAGCGGGAGTCCCCTACGAGCAGTACTTC. It specifies CASSKLAGVPYEQYF.

The CDR3 protein is CASSPSGGLNTEAFF. CDR3 sequence (DNA): TGTGCCAGCAGCCCAAGCGGGGGCCTGAACACTGAAGCTTTCTTT. The V gene is TRBV9, the J gene TRBJ1-1; a weak D match, TRBD1 (6 bases). The CDR3 contains 15 residues. Germline CDR1 and CDR2: SGDLS and YYNGEE. V dropped 4 bases and J dropped 0 bases, with 13 bases sitting between them.

The V gene is TRBV6-5, the J gene TRBJ1-6, with D hard to call. Looked up from germline, CDR1 is MNHEY and CDR2 is SVGAGI. Trimming removed 6 bases at V and 7 bases at J, with 7 bases between. The CDR3 runs 12 residues. In nucleotides, the CDR3 is TGTGCCAGCAGCCTTATAAATTCACCCCTCCACTTT. Protein sequence: CASSLINSPLHF.

The rearrangement links TRBV2 to TRBJ1-5, with TRBD1 matching 10 bases. The CDR3 runs 13 residues. CDR1 SNHLY and CDR2 FYNNEI come from the germline V gene. Unmatched junction bases numbered 0, after V lost 4 bases and J lost 6 bases. The CDR3 bases are TGTGCCAGCAGTGGGGACAGGGGTCAGCCCCAGCATTTT. Encoded protein: CASSGDRGQPQHF.

This chain links TRBV19 with TRBJ1-2; perhaps TRBD1 as D (5 bases). The V and J ends lost 2 bases and 4 bases respectively, with 14 bases between them. From germline, CDR1 is LNHDA and CDR2 SQIVND (reference sequence). The CDR3 spans 15 residues. The CDR3 spells CASSIPEGEVYGYTF. DNA of the CDR3: TGTGCCAGTAGTATACCCGAAGGGGAAGTCTATGGCTACACCTTC. The variable domain in full, with the rest retrieved from reference TRBV19 and TRBJ1-2, is DGGITQSPKYLFRKEGQNVTLSCEQNLNHDAMYWYRQDPGQGLRLIYYSQIVNDFQKGDIAEGYSVSREKKESFPLTVTSAQKNPTAFYLCASSIPEGEVYGYTFGSGTRLTVV.

This CDR3 reads CATGDRSASGANVLTF. The CDR3 coding sequence is TGTGCCACAGGGGACAGGTCCGCCTCTGGGGCCAACGTCCTGACTTTC. The rearrangement joins TRBV27 to TRBJ2-6; 8 bases align to TRBD1. V shed 10 bases and J 0 bases; nucleotides not matched to a gene: 8. The CDR3 totals 16 residues. Germline V gives CDR1 MNHEY, CDR2 SMNVEV (reference sequence).

The V gene is TRBV6-6, the J gene TRBJ2-2, with TRBD2 matching 11 bases. The CDR3 is made up of 15 amino acids. Germline V gene sequence: CDR1 MNHNY, CDR2 SVGAGI (reference sequence). V lost 2 bases and J lost 6; bases outside the gene matches: 2. This CDR3 is CASSYGSGGAGELFF. The CDR3 bases are TGTGCCAGCAGTTACGGTAGCGGGGGGGCCGGGGAGCTGTTTTTT.

This chain links TRBV19 with TRBJ2-1, with a weak D call TRBD1 (5 bases). The V gene's germline CDR1 is LNHDA and CDR2 SQIVND (reference sequence). CDR3 length: 13 amino acids. V was cut by 1 base and J by 10 bases, with 11 bases left in between. The CDR3 DNA reads as TGTGCCAGTAGTATAGTCCCGGCAGGGGAGCAGTTCTTC. This codes for CASSIVPAGEQFF.

This chain links TRBV4-2 with TRBJ2-1, with 8 bases that match TRBD2. CDR3 length: 14 residues. Losses at the gene ends were 8 bases for V and 3 bases for J; bases not matched to a gene: 6. Looked up from germline, CDR1 is LGHNA and CDR2 is YNFKEQ. CDR3 region: CASREGGLYNEQFF. In DNA, the CDR3 is TGTGCCAGCCGGGAGGGCGGACTCTACAATGAGCAGTTCTTC.

This chain links TRBV19 with TRBJ2-2; 9 positions agree with TRBD1. Germline CDR1 is LNHDA and CDR2 is SQIVND (reference sequence). This CDR3 has 15 amino acids. Losses at the gene ends were 7 bases for V and 5 bases for J; bases not matched to a gene: 8. DNA for the CDR3: TGTGCCAGTAAATCGGGGGACAGGGATACCGGGGAGCTGTTTTTT. Translating it yields CASKSGDRDTGELFF.

J is TRBJ2-1 and V is TRBV5-1, with TRBD1 identical over 8 bases. The length of the CDR3 is 15 residues. Germline assignment: CDR1 SGHRS and CDR2 YFSETQ. V dropped 0 bases and J dropped 1; count of bases not matched to a gene: 0. CDR3 in DNA: TGCGCCAGCAGCTTGGACAGGGGGTCCTACAATGAGCAGTTCTTC. Protein sequence: CASSLDRGSYNEQFF.

This clone was counted a few times. The chain employs TRBV27 and TRBJ1-1, with no clear D. The V and J ends lost 8 bases and 0 bases respectively, with 7 bases between them. This CDR3 spans 12 amino acids. Germline assignment: CDR1 MNHEY and CDR2 SMNVEV (reference sequence). The CDR3 DNA sequence: TGTGCCAGCTCCAAATTGAACACTGAAGCTTTCTTT. Translation gives CASSKLNTEAFF.

The chain couples TRBV6-1 to TRBJ2-7; D is possibly TRBD1 (6 bases). Germline CDR1 and CDR2: MNHNS and SASEGT. V was trimmed by 6 bases and J by 6 bases, leaving 15 bases between them. The CDR3 sequence is 13 residues long. The chain's CDR3 is CASRKGRTAEQYF. The CDR3 DNA is TGTGCCAGCAGGAAGGGCCGGACAGCCGAGCAGTACTTC.